The text below deals with one T cell receptor (beta chain). The antigen it recognizes is unknown. The CDR3 holds 17 amino acids from the cysteine to the phenylalanine. The entry carries no DNA sequence. Taken from the germline V gene, the CDR1 and CDR2 loops are SGHDT and YYEEEE. The record originates from a study of CXCR3-negative and CXCR3-positive naive CD8 T cells (dated by TCRdb to the late 2010s). General notes on the study: In total, some 150 million TRB reads were obtained, corresponding to roughly 1.5 +/- 0.3 million reads per library. Naive subsets from a handful of donors and memory cells from 3 donors were included in the TRBV-TRBJ cluster analysis. Diversity and physicochemical repertoire analyses were performed on about a dozen donors pooled from two independent experiments. What the research found in general, with its limitations: TRBV-TRBJ usage was similar between naive CXCR3-negative and CXCR3-positive cells from the same donor, while memory cells showed distinct patterns. Comparably high repertoire diversity was found in both naive subsets, whereas much lower repertoire diversity was found in memory CD8+ T cells. TRB CDR3s from CXCR3-positive naive cells showed higher hydrophobicity (lower Kidera factor 4), lower energy, and higher strength and volume indices than CXCR3-negative naive cells. Freshly isolated PBMCs were used for most assays because CXCR3 expression partially decreased after cryopreservation. Because surface CD5, which has been linked to self-reactivity in mice, was comparable between naive subsets, TCR interaction strength was also inferred from TRB CDR3 physicochemical properties.

Sequencing instrument: NextSeq 550. The Human TCR Profiling Kit (MiLaboratory) was used to make UMI-labeled 5' RACE TRB cDNA libraries. cDNA synthesis used the entire amount of extracted RNA, and PCR amplification then used the entire amount of cDNA produced. Libraries were prepared in parallel using an identical number of PCR cycles. The authors' analysis ran thus. About 54,000 +/- 9,700 unique UMI-labeled TRB cDNA molecules per library were extracted with MIGEC and MiXCR, with at least two reads per UMI required. Each library averaged about 40,000 +/- 10,000 functional in-frame TRB CDR3 nucleotide clonotypes without stop codons. After downsampling to 5000 UMI-labeled TRB molecules per sample, diversity metrics, including normalized Shannon-Wiener and Chao1, were computed in VDJtools. Clonotype-size-weighted physicochemical properties of the central five CDR3 residues (interaction energy, strength, volume and Kidera factor 4) were computed in VDJtools. TCRdb reprocessed the reads into one record per CDR3 protein sequence, lacking DNA. These V and J calls originate from TCRdb's pipeline instead of the authors' own analysis. This sample's records show under 150,000 distinct CDR3 sequences. The ten largest clones capture 0.59% of the sample.

Each CD8+ T cell subset was flow-sorted in triplicate, and around 300,000 cells per subset were placed directly into RLT lysis buffer. To exclude memory contaminants, naive CD8+ T cells were stringently defined as CD45RO-CCR7+CD27+CD95-. Peripheral blood mononuclear cells were isolated from buffy coats by standard density gradient centrifugation. A FACSAria III was used to flow-sort naive CXCR3-negative and CXCR3-positive CD8+ T cells. An RNeasy Mini Kit was used to extract total RNA from the sorted cells. The V gene is TRBV5-6 and the J gene is TRBJ2-3; TCRdb calls TRBD1, which cannot be checked without DNA. The clonotype comes from a human donor in good health. Some clones in this sample may be carry-over from other donors' samples. The specimen sequenced was naive CXCR3+ CD8+ T cells from blood. What the cell subset or site label conveys for this sample: CD45RO-CCR7+CD27+CD95- naive CD8+ T cells expressing CXCR3 (TNR3+). CDR3 loop: CASSGGIKAESTDTQYF.